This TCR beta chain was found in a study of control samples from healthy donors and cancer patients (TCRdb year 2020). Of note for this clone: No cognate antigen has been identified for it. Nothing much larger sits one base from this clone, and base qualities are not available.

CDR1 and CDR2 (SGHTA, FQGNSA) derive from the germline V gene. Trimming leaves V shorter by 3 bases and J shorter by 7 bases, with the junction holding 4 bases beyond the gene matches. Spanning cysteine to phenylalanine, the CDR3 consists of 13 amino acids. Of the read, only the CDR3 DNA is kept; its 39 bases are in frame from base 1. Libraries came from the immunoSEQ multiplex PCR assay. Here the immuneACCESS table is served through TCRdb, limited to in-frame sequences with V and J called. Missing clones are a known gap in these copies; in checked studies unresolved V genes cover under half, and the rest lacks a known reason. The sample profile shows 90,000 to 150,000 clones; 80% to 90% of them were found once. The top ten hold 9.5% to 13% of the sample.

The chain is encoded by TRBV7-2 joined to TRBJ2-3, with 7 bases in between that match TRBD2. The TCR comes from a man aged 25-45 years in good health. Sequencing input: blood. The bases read TGTGCCAGCAGCTTCGGGGAGGGGAATACGCAGTATTTT. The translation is CASSFGEGNTQYF.